The sequence of this T cell receptor beta chain was determined in a study of T-cell reconstitution after alpha-beta-depleted transplantation in children. This clonotype has at least ten counts. It was with unique molecular identifiers that the TCRbeta library was prepared. TCRdb used MiXCR to reprocess the PCR reads, holding one entry per CDR3 protein. The repertoire holds around 300,000 distinct CDR3 sequences, over 9.5% seen once, with roughly 7% in the top ten. CDR3 length: 20 residues. The trim removed 3 bases at V and 0 bases at J, leaving 13 bases unmatched. This chain connects TRBV12-3 or TRBV12-4 to TRBJ2-1; TRBD1 agrees at 11 bases. The sample consisted of PBMCs, taken before TCRalphabeta/CD19-depleted stem cell transplant. This receptor was identified in a boy under three years old with acute myeloid leukemia, due to receive a stem cell transplant. DNA for the CDR3: TGTGCCAGCAGTTTGTGGACAGGGGGCGGCCTAGCGGGCTCCTACAATGAGCAGTTCTTC. Its translation: CASSLWTGGGLAGSYNEQFF.